This T cell receptor (beta chain) was captured by sequencing in a study of shared clonotypes between healthy human individuals. Naive CD8 cells, CD45RO-negative and positively selected for CCR7, excluded terminally differentiated effector memory CD45RA+ cells. As for this clone: This same CDR3 is encoded by further DNA sequences in the sample.

Some clones are missing from TCRdb's copy, which holds only in-frame ones; the method was immunoSEQ multiplex PCR. Counted here are around 2.1 million clones, around 93% occurring once; the ten biggest clones make up roughly 1.7%. The germline V gene encodes CDR1 SGDLS and CDR2 YYNGEE. The CDR3 runs to 13 residues. Between the trimmed V and J ends, which lost 3 bases and 3 bases, there was a span of 9 bases. Sequenced sample: naive CD8+ T cells from PBMCs. The receptor was derived from a man younger than 30 in good health. Some clones in this sample may be carry-over from other donors' samples. J is TRBJ1-1 and V is TRBV9; D perhaps matches TRBD1 (5 bases). Written as DNA, the CDR3 is TGTGCCAGCAGCGCCCGAGGGGACACTGAAGCTTTCTTT. Its translation is CASSARGDTEAFF. The variable domain in full, with the rest retrieved from reference TRBV9 and TRBJ1-1, is DSGVTQTPKHLITATGQRVTLRCSPRSGDLSVYWYQQSLDQGLQFLIQYYNGEERAKGNILERFSAQQFPDLHSELNLSSLELGDSALYFCASSARGDTEAFFGQGTRLTVV.